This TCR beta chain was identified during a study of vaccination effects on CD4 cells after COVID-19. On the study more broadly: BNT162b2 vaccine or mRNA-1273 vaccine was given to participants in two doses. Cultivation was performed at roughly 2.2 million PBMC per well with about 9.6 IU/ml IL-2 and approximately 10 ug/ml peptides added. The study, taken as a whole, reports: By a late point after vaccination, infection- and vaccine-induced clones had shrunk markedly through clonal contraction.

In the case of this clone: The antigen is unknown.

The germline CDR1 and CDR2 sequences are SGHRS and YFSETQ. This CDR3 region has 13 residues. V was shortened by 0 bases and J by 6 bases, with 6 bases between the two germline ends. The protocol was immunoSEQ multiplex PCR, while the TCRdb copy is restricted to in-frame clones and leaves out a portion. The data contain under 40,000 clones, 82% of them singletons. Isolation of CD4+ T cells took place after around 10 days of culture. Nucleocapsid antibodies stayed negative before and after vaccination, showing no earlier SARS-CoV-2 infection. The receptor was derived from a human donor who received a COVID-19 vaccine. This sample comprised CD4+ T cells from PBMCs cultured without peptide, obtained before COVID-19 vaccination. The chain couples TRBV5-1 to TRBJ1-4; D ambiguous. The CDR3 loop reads CASSLASYEKLFF. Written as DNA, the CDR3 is TGCGCCAGCAGCTTGGCCAGCTATGAAAAACTGTTTTTT.